What follows describes a single TCR beta chain. Its antigen is as yet unknown. Repertoires were generated with immunoSEQ multiplex PCR, while TCRdb's copy carries only in-frame clones and drops some. The repertoire holds tens of thousands of clones, with roughly four fifths as singletons. These data belong to a study of OX40 agonist ivuxolimab in advanced cancers. Points from the study as a whole: Dose levels from 0.1 to 3.0 mg/kg saw CD4+ and CD8+ blood T cells expand clonally by week 6.

The CDR3 length is 15 residues. The germline CDR1 and CDR2 sequences are SQVTM and ANQGSEA. V lost 4 bases and J 4 bases, leaving 17 bases between the germline ends. The receptor was isolated from an adult with an advanced solid tumor such as melanoma, head and neck, liver or kidney cancer. This chain uses TRBV29-1 with TRBJ2-1, with D perhaps being TRBD1 or TRBD2 (5 bases each). Here the sequenced sample was CD4+ or CD8+ T cells sorted from blood, taken in a trial of the OX40 agonist ivuxolimab. The CDR3 spells CSVAGGRGLYNEQFF. As DNA, the CDR3 is TGCAGCGTTGCCGGCGGCCGGGGCCTTTACAATGAGCAGTTCTTC.